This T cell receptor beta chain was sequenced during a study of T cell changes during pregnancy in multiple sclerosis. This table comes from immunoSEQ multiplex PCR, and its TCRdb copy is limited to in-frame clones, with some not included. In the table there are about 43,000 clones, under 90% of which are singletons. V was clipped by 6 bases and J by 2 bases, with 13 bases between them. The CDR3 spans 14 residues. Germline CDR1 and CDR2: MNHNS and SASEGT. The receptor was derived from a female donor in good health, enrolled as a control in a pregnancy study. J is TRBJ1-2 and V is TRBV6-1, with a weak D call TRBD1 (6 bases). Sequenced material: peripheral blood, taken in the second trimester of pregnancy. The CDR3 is CASSGQFGNYGYTF. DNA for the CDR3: TGTGCCAGCAGCGGACAGTTTGGGAACTATGGCTACACCTTC.